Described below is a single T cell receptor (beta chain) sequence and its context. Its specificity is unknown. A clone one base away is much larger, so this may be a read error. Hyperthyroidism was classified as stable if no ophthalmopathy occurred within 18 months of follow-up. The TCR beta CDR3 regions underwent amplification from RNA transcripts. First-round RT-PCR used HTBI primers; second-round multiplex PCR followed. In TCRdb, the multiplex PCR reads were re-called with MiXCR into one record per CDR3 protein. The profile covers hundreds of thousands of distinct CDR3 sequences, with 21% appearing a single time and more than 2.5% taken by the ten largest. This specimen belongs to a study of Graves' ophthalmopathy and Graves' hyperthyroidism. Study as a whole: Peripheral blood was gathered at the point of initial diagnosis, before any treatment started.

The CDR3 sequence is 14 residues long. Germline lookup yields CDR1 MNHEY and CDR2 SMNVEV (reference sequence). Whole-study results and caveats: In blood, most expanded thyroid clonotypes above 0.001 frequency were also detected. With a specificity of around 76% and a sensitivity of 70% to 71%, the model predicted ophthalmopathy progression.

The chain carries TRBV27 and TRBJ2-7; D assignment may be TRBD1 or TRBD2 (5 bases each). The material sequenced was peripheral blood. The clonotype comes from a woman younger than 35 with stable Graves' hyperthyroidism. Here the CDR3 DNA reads TGTACCAGCAGTTCTGGGGACGGAATCTACGAGCAGTACTTC. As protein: CTSSSGDGIYEQYF.